The 25 T cell receptor beta chains below were found in one sample sequenced in a study of T cells after yellow fever vaccination. TCRdb fed the 5' RACE reads into MiXCR, producing one record per CDR3 protein. The repertoire has under 300,000 distinct CDR3 sequences, 10% to 15% of them found once; the top ten carry roughly 0.5%. The sequenced sample was CD4+ T cells sorted from PBMCs, obtained 45 days after the yellow fever booster vaccination. Receptors were obtained from a young man who received the YFV17D yellow fever vaccine.

This rearrangement joins TRBV20-1 to TRBJ2-1, with 7 bases matching TRBD2. This CDR3 comprises 15 residues. Germline-derived CDR1 and CDR2 are DFQATT and SNEGSKA (reference sequence). V trimming: 3 bases; J trimming: 4 bases; junction bases outside the gene matches: 9. The DNA of the CDR3 is TGCAGTGCTAGGATCGGGGCGGGAGTATACAATGAGCAGTTCTTC. Encoded protein: CSARIGAGVYNEQFF.

The chain couples TRBV6-5 to TRBJ2-7; 9 bases align to TRBD1. Germline V gives CDR1 MNHEY, CDR2 SVGAGI. The trim removed 2 bases at V and 4 bases at J, leaving 6 bases unmatched. The CDR3 totals 15 residues. CDR3 residues: CASSYPDRGRYEQYF. The CDR3 DNA sequence: TGTGCCAGCAGTTACCCGGACAGGGGAAGATACGAGCAGTACTTC.

The chain has TRBV5-1 and TRBJ2-1; D is ambiguous. The ends were cut back, 1 base at V and 5 bases at J, with 7 bases in the middle. Germline V gene data show CDR1 as SGHRS and CDR2 as YFSETQ. There are 13 residues in the CDR3. In DNA, the CDR3 is TGCGCCAGCAGCTTGAATCTGAACAATGAGCAGTTCTTC. Translated, it gives CASSLNLNNEQFF. The full variable domain, with the rest looked up from reference TRBV5-1 and TRBJ2-1, is KAGVTQTPRYLIKTRGQQVTLSCSPISGHRSVSWYQQTPGQGLQFLFEYFSETQRNKGNFPGRFSGRQFSNSRSEMNVSTLELGDSALYLCASSLNLNNEQFFGPGTRLTVL.

In nucleotides, the CDR3 is TGTGCCAGCAGTTTTACAGGGGGCGGGCAGCCCCAGCATTTT. It codes for CASSFTGGGQPQHF. The gene calls are TRBV12-3 or TRBV12-4 and TRBJ1-5; 9 bases agree with TRBD1. There are 14 residues in the CDR3. V trimming: 3 bases; J trimming: 7 bases; junction bases outside the gene matches: 4.

The chain couples TRBV5-1 to TRBJ2-5; D is unresolved. This CDR3 has 12 residues. V lost 4 bases and J lost 1, with 5 bases in between. Germline V gene lookup returns CDR1 SGHRS and CDR2 YFSETQ. This chain's CDR3 is CASSAGQETQYF. The CDR3 nucleotides are TGCGCCAGCAGCGCAGGCCAAGAGACCCAGTACTTC. Looking up the rest from reference TRBV5-1 and TRBJ2-5 gives the full variable domain: KAGVTQTPRYLIKTRGQQVTLSCSPISGHRSVSWYQQTPGQGLQFLFEYFSETQRNKGNFPGRFSGRQFSNSRSEMNVSTLELGDSALYLCASSAGQETQYFGPGTRLLVL.

Only a few counts were recorded for this clonotype. The chain is built from TRBV3-1 and TRBJ2-7; D is undetermined. The CDR3 has 13 residues. The germline V and J ends were trimmed by 0 bases and 7 bases, with 10 bases remaining between them. Germline assignment: CDR1 LGHDT and CDR2 YNNKEL (reference sequence). The DNA for the CDR3 is TGTGCCAGCAGCCAAGATCCCGTACTAGAGCAGTACTTC. It yields the protein CASSQDPVLEQYF.

This clonotype was recorded many times. The rearrangement links TRBV3-1 to TRBJ2-5; TRBD1 matches at 10 bases. Germline V gene data show CDR1 as LGHDT and CDR2 as YNNKEL (reference sequence). Trimming removed 4 bases from V and 2 bases from J; junction bases left unmatched: 7. CDR3 length: 16 residues. The CDR3 protein is CASSLWDRGKQETQYF. For the CDR3, the DNA is TGTGCCAGCAGCCTATGGGACAGGGGAAAACAAGAGACCCAGTACTTC.

The chain combines TRBV5-1 with TRBJ2-3; 8 positions match TRBD2. V trimming: 0 bases; J trimming: 3 bases; junction bases outside the gene matches: 3. Germline CDR1 SGHRS, CDR2 YFSETQ. The CDR3 loop spans 15 amino acids. The CDR3 loop reads CASSLESGRTDTQYF. The CDR3 bases are TGCGCCAGCAGCTTGGAGAGCGGGAGAACAGATACGCAGTATTTT.

This clonotype was counted between two and nine times. This chain joins TRBV12-3 or TRBV12-4 and TRBJ1-5; tentative D call: TRBD1 (6 bases). There are 16 residues in the CDR3. Trimming stripped 4 bases from V and 3 bases from J, with 16 bases between. The CDR3, as DNA: TGTGCCAGCAGTTACTCCAGGACAGTCTACAATCAGCCCCAGCATTTT. It encodes CASSYSRTVYNQPQHF.

This clonotype was seen more than once but under ten times. The V call is TRBV20-1, the J call TRBJ1-6; tentatively, D is TRBD1 (6 bases). Germline V gives CDR1 DFQATT, CDR2 SNEGSKA (reference sequence). V lost 6 bases, J lost 6 bases, and 18 bases lay in between. The CDR3 loop spans 15 amino acids. Here the CDR3 reads CSAPLRGVANSPLHF. CDR3 nucleotides: TGCAGTGCACCCTTAAGGGGGGTAGCTAATTCACCCCTCCACTTT.

The genes are TRBV20-1 and TRBJ2-5; 7 nucleotides align to TRBD2. Unmatched junction bases numbered 10, after V lost 6 bases and J lost 0 bases. Germline CDR1 reads DFQATT; CDR2 reads SNEGSKA (reference sequence). The CDR3 runs 15 residues. The DNA of the CDR3 is TGCAGTGCCACCACCGGGACTACGTACCAAGAGACCCAGTACTTC. Its protein is CSATTGTTYQETQYF.

The gene calls are TRBV7-2 and TRBJ2-3; no clear D. The CDR3 is made up of 13 amino acids. Germline-derived CDR1 and CDR2 are SGHTA and FQGNSA. Trimming took off 5 bases at V and 5 bases at J, with 11 bases between the two ends. The CDR3 region is CASSPTREDTQYF. The DNA for the CDR3 is TGTGCCAGCAGCCCAACTCGAGAAGATACGCAGTATTTT.

The rearrangement joins TRBV6-5 to TRBJ2-1, with TRBD2 identical over 8 bases. Losses at the gene ends were 10 bases for V and 0 bases for J; bases not matched to a gene: 8. Germline V gives CDR1 MNHEY, CDR2 SVGAGI. The CDR3 sequence is 15 residues long. This CDR3 is CATKTSASSYNEQFF. Here the CDR3 DNA reads TGTGCCACCAAGACTAGCGCAAGCTCCTACAATGAGCAGTTCTTC.

This clonotype was detected ten times or more. This chain links TRBV6-1 with TRBJ2-3, with 7 bases fitting TRBD1. This CDR3 is built from 18 residues. Looked up from germline, CDR1 is MNHNS and CDR2 is SASEGT. V trimming: 7 bases; J trimming: 4 bases; junction bases outside the gene matches: 20. CDR3 nucleotide sequence: TGTGCCAGCACCGAACGCCCCAAGACAGGGTTCGGGGCAGATACGCAGTATTTT. Its translation is CASTERPKTGFGADTQYF.

This chain connects TRBV5-1 to TRBJ2-4; 9 bases align to TRBD1. The ends lost 4 bases at V and 7 bases at J; junction bases unmatched: 12. CDR3 length: 16 residues. Germline CDR1 SGHRS, CDR2 YFSETQ. CDR3 sequence (DNA): TGCGCCAGCAGCATGGGGTTTACCGGGACAGGGAACATTCAGTACTTC. Translating it yields CASSMGFTGTGNIQYF.

This clonotype has a count of ten or more. The chain joins TRBV7-3 to TRBJ2-5; a possible D gene is TRBD2 (5 bases). In germline, CDR1 is SGHTA, CDR2 FQGTGA. This CDR3 contains 13 residues. V was shortened by 3 bases and J by 2 bases, with 7 bases between the two germline ends. CDR3 in amino acids: CASSFGLQETQYF. The CDR3 DNA reads as TGTGCCAGCAGCTTCGGACTGCAAGAGACCCAGTACTTC.

This clonotype came up a few times. CDR3 protein: CASSSRRVDYEQYF. In DNA form, the CDR3 reads TGTGCCAGCAGTTCCCGCCGGGTCGACTACGAGCAGTACTTC. The rearrangement uses TRBV28 and TRBJ2-7, with D hard to call. Trimming removed 4 bases at V and 3 bases at J, with 13 bases between. Germline loops: CDR1 MDHEN, CDR2 SYDVKM. The CDR3 is 14 residues long.

The chain is built from TRBV18 and TRBJ2-7; D remains unclear. CDR1 KGHSH and CDR2 LQKENI come from the germline V gene. The ends were cut back, 3 bases at V and 2 bases at J, with 11 bases in the middle. The CDR3 has 14 residues. This CDR3 reads CASSPTPATYEQYF. CDR3 DNA: TGTGCCAGCTCACCGACACCTGCTACCTACGAGCAGTACTTC.

This clonotype was picked up a small number of times. V and J are TRBV20-1 and TRBJ2-3; TRBD2 matches 10 bases. Trimming removed 5 bases from V and 0 bases from J; junction bases left unmatched: 5. The germline V gene has CDR1 DFQATT and CDR2 SNEGSKA (reference sequence). This CDR3 spans 15 amino acids. The DNA for the CDR3 is TGCAGTGCTCTACTAGCGGGGTCAAGCACAGATACGCAGTATTTT. Its translation is CSALLAGSSTDTQYF.

CDR3 in DNA: TGTGCCAGCAGCTTCCAGGTACGACTAGTATTCTCCAATGAGCAGTTCTTC. Its protein is CASSFQVRLVFSNEQFF. This chain links TRBV7-2 with TRBJ2-1; tentative D call: TRBD2 (6 bases). The CDR3 has 17 amino acids. V shed 3 bases and J shed 6 bases, with 21 bases lying between them. Germline values: CDR1 SGHTA, CDR2 FQGNSA.

The chain joins TRBV28 to TRBJ1-5; TRBD1 agrees at 8 bases. V gave up 7 bases and J gave up 4 bases; unmatched junction bases: 9. Per the germline V gene, CDR1 is MDHEN and CDR2 is SYDVKM. CDR3 length equals 15 residues. The CDR3 spells CASTSRDRQNQPQHF. In DNA, the CDR3 is TGTGCCAGCACCTCGCGGGACAGGCAAAATCAGCCCCAGCATTTT. Together with reference TRBV28 and TRBJ1-5, the CDR3 gives the full variable domain: DVKVTQSSRYLVKRTGEKVFLECVQDMDHENMFWYRQDPGLGLRLIYFSYDVKMKEKGDIPEGYSVSREKKERFSLILESASTNQTSMYLCASTSRDRQNQPQHFGDGTRLSIL.

This clonotype has a handful of counts. This sequence joins TRBV5-1 and TRBJ2-1; no clear D gene. V was trimmed by 1 base and J by 6 bases, leaving 11 bases between them. CDR3 length: 14 residues. The germline gives CDR1 SGHRS, CDR2 YFSETQ. CDR3 sequence (DNA): TGCGCCAGCAGCTTGCCGCCAGGTAGCAATGAGCAGTTCTTC. Encoded protein: CASSLPPGSNEQFF.

V is TRBV7-2 and J is TRBJ2-7, with D perhaps matching TRBD1 (5 bases). Germline CDR1 SGHTA, CDR2 FQGNSA. There are 15 residues in the CDR3. Trimming shortened V by 1 base and J by 5 bases, and 15 bases separated the two germline ends. The CDR3 sequence: CASSLGLAGSDEQYF. The CDR3 DNA reads as TGTGCCAGCAGCTTAGGACTGGCAGGGTCTGACGAGCAGTACTTC.

This chain connects TRBV7-9 to TRBJ1-3, with 8 nucleotides matching TRBD1. There are 14 residues in the CDR3. J was trimmed by 5 bases and V by 5 bases; bases with no gene match: 5. From germline, CDR1 is SEHNR and CDR2 FQNEAQ (reference sequence). The CDR3 reads CASSTDRGRNTIYF. CDR3 DNA: TGTGCCAGCAGCACAGACAGGGGAAGAAACACCATATATTTT.

This clonotype was found many times. V gene TRBV20-1 combines with J gene TRBJ2-3; D is perhaps TRBD1 or TRBD2 (5 bases each). There are 18 residues in the CDR3. Trimming shortened V by 6 bases and J by 2 bases, and 27 bases separated the two germline ends. CDR1 and CDR2 from the germline V gene are DFQATT and SNEGSKA (reference sequence). The CDR3 DNA reads as TGCAGTGCCCCCAAGGAGCAGGGCCCTCCTGACTACACAGATACGCAGTATTTT. Protein product: CSAPKEQGPPDYTDTQYF.